A selection of T cell receptor beta chains follows, all from one sample in a study of CD8 T cells in Susac syndrome. One entry per CDR3 protein results from TCRdb running MiXCR on the immunoSEQ multiplex PCR reads. The data hold about 120,000 distinct CDR3 sequences, with 85% to 95% observed a single time. What was sequenced was CD4+ T cells from PBMCs. The receptors stem from a human donor in good health. Each CDR3 is given with its conserved first and last residue. A D gene is named only where the DNA matches it firmly. Not all rows give a size; the values are once, few, many and, for expanded clones, a class.

J gene	D gene	clone size	V gene	CDR3 DNA	CDR3 protein
TRBJ2-6	TRBD1	NA	TRBV5-1	TGCGCCAGCAGGGAAACCGGGACAGGGCTCTCTGGGGCCAACGTCCTGACTTTC	CASRETGTGLSGANVLTF
TRBJ1-2	NA	once	TRBV14	TGTGCCAGCAGCCAAGATTCCGGTGTTGGGTTCTATGGCTACACCTTC	CASSQDSGVGFYGYTF
TRBJ2-3	TRBD1	NA	TRBV13	TGTGCCAGCAGCTTCCGACAGGGAAGAGATACGCAGTATTTT	CASSFRQGRDTQYF
TRBJ2-1	NA	NA	TRBV19	TGTGCCAGTAGTAGAGGGGACTCCTACAATGAGCAGTTCTTC	CASSRGDSYNEQFF
TRBJ2-3	TRBD2	few	TRBV5-1	TGCGCCAGCAGCTCGGCGACTAGCGGGAACACAGATACGCAGTATTTT	CASSSATSGNTDTQYF
TRBJ1-5	NA	NA	TRBV12-3/TRBV12-4	TGTGCCAGCAGTTTTTTACAGGGAAGCAATCAGCCCCAGCATTTT	CASSFLQGSNQPQHF
TRBJ1-1	NA	NA	TRBV7-8	TGTGCCAGCAGCCTGCTTGACGGACCGAGTCGTAGCGGAGCTTTCTTT	CASSLLDGPSRSGAFF
TRBJ2-7	NA	NA	TRBV18	TGTGCCAGCTCACCAGCCCGGGACTCCGAGCAGTACTTC	CASSPARDSEQYF
TRBJ2-3	NA	NA	TRBV19	TGTGCCAGTAGCTATATGGGCGGTGACACAGATACGCAGTATTTT	CASSYMGGDTDTQYF
TRBJ2-3	TRBD1	NA	TRBV7-3	TGTGCCAGTAGTCTTGGACAGGGCACAGATACGCAGTATTTT	CASSLGQGTDTQYF
TRBJ2-2	NA	once	TRBV5-1	TGCGCCAGCAGCGCACGGGAGACCGGGGAGCTGTTTTTT	CASSARETGELFF
TRBJ2-1	TRBD2	NA	TRBV7-9	TGTGCCAGCAGCTCCAGCGGGAGGGCCGGCGAGCAGTTCTTC	CASSSSGRAGEQFF
TRBJ1-1	TRBD1	NA	TRBV29-1	TGCAGCGTCTCAAGGGACAGGGGGTTCCGGGGGACTGAAGCTTTCTTT	CSVSRDRGFRGTEAFF
TRBJ2-5	TRBD2	NA	TRBV7-9	TGTGCCAGCAGCGGTGGAGCGGGAGTGGTACAAGAGACCCAGTACTTC	CASSGGAGVVQETQYF
TRBJ2-2	NA	NA	TRBV7-9	TGTGCCAGCGATACTCTCACCGGGGAGCTGTTTTTT	CASDTLTGELFF
TRBJ2-7	NA	NA	TRBV7-9	TGTGCCAGCAGCTCTTTGTCCGAGCAGTACTTC	CASSSLSEQYF
TRBJ2-1	TRBD2	NA	TRBV7-3	TGTGCCAGCAGCTTACTCGGACTAGCAGCCTACAATGAGCAGTTCTTC	CASSLLGLAAYNEQFF
TRBJ2-2	TRBD2	NA	TRBV20-1	TGCAGTGCTAGCGAACCTAGCGGGAGGGCCGTTTCCGGGGAGCTGTTTTTT	CSASEPSGRAVSGELFF
TRBJ2-7	TRBD2	once	TRBV29-1	TGCAGCGTTGAAAGACTAGCGGGAGACGAGCAGTACTTC	CSVERLAGDEQYF
TRBJ1-2	NA	NA	TRBV7-3	TGTGCCAGCAGCCCAAAGGGACACGCTCCGGGCAGCTATGGCTACACCTTC	CASSPKGHAPGSYGYTF
TRBJ2-7	NA	NA	TRBV29-1	TGCAGCGTTGTGCGAGGTACCTCCTACGAGCAGTACTTC	CSVVRGTSYEQYF
TRBJ1-1	TRBD1	NA	TRBV27	TGTGCCAGCAGTTATGACAGGGTTAGAGGTGAAGCTTTCTTT	CASSYDRVRGEAFF
TRBJ2-2	TRBD1	NA	TRBV11-2	TGTGCCAGCAGCTACAACAGGGGTAGGGCCGGGGAGCTGTTTTTT	CASSYNRGRAGELFF
TRBJ2-1	TRBD1	NA	TRBV4-3	TGCGCCAGCAGCCAGGACAGGGGTTACAATGAGCAGTTCTTC	CASSQDRGYNEQFF
TRBJ2-3	NA	NA	TRBV7-9	TGTGCCAGCAGTGTCTCGGGACTCCCAGATACGCAGTATTTT	CASSVSGLPDTQYF
TRBJ2-5	TRBD2	NA	TRBV29-1	TGCAGCGGTCAGGTCGGGGGGAAGCAAGAGACCCAGTACTTC	CSGQVGGKQETQYF
TRBJ2-1	NA	NA	TRBV28	TGTGCCAGCAGTACTTCCCAGGGCTACAATGAGCAGTTCTTC	CASSTSQGYNEQFF
TRBJ2-3	TRBD1	NA	TRBV4-2	TGTGCCAGCAGCCCCGGGCAGGGGGCAGATACGCAGTATTTT	CASSPGQGADTQYF
TRBJ1-3	TRBD1	once	TRBV29-1	TGCAGCGTTGGAGGGCAGGGGGCAACTGGTGGAAACACCATATATTTT	CSVGGQGATGGNTIYF
TRBJ2-1	TRBD1	NA	TRBV12-3/TRBV12-4	TGTGCCAGCAGCTCCTGGGGACAGGGCTGGAATGAGCAGTTCTTC	CASSSWGQGWNEQFF
TRBJ2-1	NA	NA	TRBV28	TGTGCCAGCAGTTCCTCCGGGTCAGCCCTCAATGAGCAGTTCTTC	CASSSSGSALNEQFF
TRBJ2-2	NA	once	TRBV28	TGTGCCAGCAGCAGTACGACAGACTACACCGGGGAGCTGTTTTTT	CASSSTTDYTGELFF
TRBJ2-4	TRBD2	NA	TRBV19	TGTGCCAGTAGTACGGGACTAGCGGGACCCATTCAGTACTTC	CASSTGLAGPIQYF
TRBJ1-5	NA	NA	TRBV30	TGTGCCTGGAGTGCTTCTTATCAGGGAAATCAGCCCCAGCATTTT	CAWSASYQGNQPQHF
TRBJ2-5	NA	NA	TRBV5-1	TGCGCCAGCAGCCCCTCGGGGAGCGAGACCCAGTACTTC	CASSPSGSETQYF
TRBJ2-7	NA	NA	TRBV3-1	TGTGCCAGCAGCCAAATGGCGGATTCCTACGAGCAGTACTTC	CASSQMADSYEQYF
TRBJ2-5	NA	NA	TRBV5-1	TGCGCCAGCAGCTCAAGAGGAAAAGAGACCCAGTACTTC	CASSSRGKETQYF
TRBJ2-7	TRBD2	NA	TRBV9	TGTGCCAGCAGCGTCTATAGCGGGAGCGGGTACGAGCAGTACTTC	CASSVYSGSGYEQYF
TRBJ2-7	TRBD2	NA	TRBV29-1	TGCAGCGTTCGACGGACTAGCGGAGAACTCTACGAGCAGTACTTC	CSVRRTSGELYEQYF
TRBJ2-7	NA	few	TRBV4-2	TGTGCCAGCAGCCAAGATCGAGACAGTCCGTCCTACGAGCAGTACTTC	CASSQDRDSPSYEQYF
TRBJ1-1	NA	NA	TRBV7-9	TGTGCCAGCAGCTTATCGAACCAGGGTCAAGCTTTCTTT	CASSLSNQGQAFF
TRBJ1-2	TRBD1	NA	TRBV10-2	TGCGCCAGCAGTGAAGGACAGGCCTATGGCTACACCTTC	CASSEGQAYGYTF
TRBJ1-2	NA	NA	TRBV24-1	TGTGCCACCAGTGACACGACAAGCAACTATGGCTACACCTTC	CATSDTTSNYGYTF
TRBJ2-5	NA	once	TRBV7-8	TGTGCCAGCAGCACAAGGACAGTCGTCGATCAAGAGACCCAGTACTTC	CASSTRTVVDQETQYF
TRBJ1-5	TRBD1	NA	TRBV3-1	TGTGCCAGCAGCCAATCTGGGACAGGGGGCGGCGGCAATCAGCCCCAGCATTTT	CASSQSGTGGGGNQPQHF
TRBJ1-5	TRBD1	NA	TRBV6-1	TGTGCCAGCTCCAAACCCGGGGGACAGGGAAGACAGCCCCAGCATTTT	CASSKPGGQGRQPQHF
TRBJ2-2	TRBD2	NA	TRBV19	TGTGCCAGTAGCTTTCTAGCGGGAGGGGCCGGGGAGCTGTTTTTT	CASSFLAGGAGELFF
TRBJ1-1	NA	few	TRBV2	TGTGCCAGCAGTGAAGGTCGGGGGGCGGAAGCTTTCTTT	CASSEGRGAEAFF
TRBJ2-1	NA	NA	TRBV3-1	TGTGCCAGCAGCCAAGATACCACTGGCGGCAATGAGCAGTTCTTC	CASSQDTTGGNEQFF
TRBJ2-7	NA	NA	TRBV3-1	TGTGCCAGCAGCCAAACTAGCTCGTCCCACGAGCAGTACTTC	CASSQTSSSHEQYF